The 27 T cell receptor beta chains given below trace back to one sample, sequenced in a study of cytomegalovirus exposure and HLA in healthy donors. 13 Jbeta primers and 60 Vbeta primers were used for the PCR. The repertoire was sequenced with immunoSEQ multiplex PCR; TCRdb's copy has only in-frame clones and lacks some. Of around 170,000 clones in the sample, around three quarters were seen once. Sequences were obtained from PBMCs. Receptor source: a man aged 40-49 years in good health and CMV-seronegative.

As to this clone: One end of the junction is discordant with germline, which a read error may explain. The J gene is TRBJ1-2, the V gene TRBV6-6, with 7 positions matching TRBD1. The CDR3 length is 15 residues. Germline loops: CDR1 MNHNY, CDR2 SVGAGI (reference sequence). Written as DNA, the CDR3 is TGTGCCAGCAGTAACTCGGGACAGATGAACTATGGCTACACCTTC. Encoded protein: CASSNSGQMNYGYTF.

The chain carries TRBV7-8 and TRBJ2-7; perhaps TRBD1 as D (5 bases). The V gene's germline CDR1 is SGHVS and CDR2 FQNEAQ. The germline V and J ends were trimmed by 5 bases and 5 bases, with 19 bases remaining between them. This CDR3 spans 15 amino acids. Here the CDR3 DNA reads TGTGCCAGCAGCCCAGGGTGGGGTACGATGAACGAGCAGTACTTC. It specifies CASSPGWGTMNEQYF.

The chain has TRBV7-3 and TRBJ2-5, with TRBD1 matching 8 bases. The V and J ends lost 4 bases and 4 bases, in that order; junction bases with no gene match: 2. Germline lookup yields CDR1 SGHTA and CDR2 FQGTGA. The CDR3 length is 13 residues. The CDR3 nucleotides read TGTGCCAGCAGCTCAGGACAGGGAGAGACCCAGTACTTC. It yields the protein CASSSGQGETQYF.

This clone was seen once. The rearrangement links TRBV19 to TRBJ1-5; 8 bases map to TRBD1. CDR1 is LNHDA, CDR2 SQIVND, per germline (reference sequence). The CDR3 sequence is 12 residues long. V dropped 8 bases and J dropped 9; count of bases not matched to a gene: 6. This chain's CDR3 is CASDRGYGPQHF. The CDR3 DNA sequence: TGTGCCAGTGACAGGGGATATGGGCCCCAGCATTTT. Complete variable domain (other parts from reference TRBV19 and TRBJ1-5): DGGITQSPKYLFRKEGQNVTLSCEQNLNHDAMYWYRQDPGQGLRLIYYSQIVNDFQKGDIAEGYSVSREKKESFPLTVTSAQKNPTAFYLCASDRGYGPQHFGDGTRLSIL.

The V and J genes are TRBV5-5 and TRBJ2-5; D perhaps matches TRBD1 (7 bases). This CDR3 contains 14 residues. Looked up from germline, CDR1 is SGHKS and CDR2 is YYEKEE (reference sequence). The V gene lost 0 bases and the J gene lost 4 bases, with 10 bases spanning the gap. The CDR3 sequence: CASSLVEGAETQYF. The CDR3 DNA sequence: TGTGCCAGCAGCTTGGTGGAGGGGGCAGAGACCCAGTACTTC.

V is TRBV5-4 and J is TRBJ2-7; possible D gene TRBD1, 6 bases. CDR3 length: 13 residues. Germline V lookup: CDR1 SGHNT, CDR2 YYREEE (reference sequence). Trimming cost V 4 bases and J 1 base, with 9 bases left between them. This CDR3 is CASSMGQSYEQYV. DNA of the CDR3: TGTGCCAGCAGCATGGGACAATCCTACGAGCAGTACGTC.

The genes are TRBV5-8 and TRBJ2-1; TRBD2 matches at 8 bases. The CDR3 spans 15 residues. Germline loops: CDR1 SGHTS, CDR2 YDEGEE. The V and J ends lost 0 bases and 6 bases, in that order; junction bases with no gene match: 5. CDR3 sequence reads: CASSLGGRTFNEQFF. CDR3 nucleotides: TGTGCCAGCAGCTTGGGCGGGAGGACTTTCAATGAGCAGTTCTTC. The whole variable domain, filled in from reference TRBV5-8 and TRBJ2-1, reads EAGVTQSPTHLIKTRGQQATLRCSPISGHTSVYWYQQALGLGLQFLLWYDEGEERNRGNFPPRFSGRQFPNYSSELNVNALELEDSALYLCASSLGGRTFNEQFFGPGTRLTVL.

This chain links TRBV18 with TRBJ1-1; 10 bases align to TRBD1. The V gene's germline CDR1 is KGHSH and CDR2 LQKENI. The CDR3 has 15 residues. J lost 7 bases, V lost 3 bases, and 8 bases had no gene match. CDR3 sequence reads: CASSPRQDRGFEAFF. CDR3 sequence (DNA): TGTGCCAGCTCACCGAGGCAGGACAGGGGGTTTGAAGCTTTCTTT.

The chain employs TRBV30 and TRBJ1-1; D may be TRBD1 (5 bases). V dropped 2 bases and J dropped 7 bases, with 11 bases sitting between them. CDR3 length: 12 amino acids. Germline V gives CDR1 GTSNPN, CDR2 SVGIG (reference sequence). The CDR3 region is CAWSRDRDEAFF. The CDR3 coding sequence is TGTGCCTGGAGTCGTGACAGAGATGAAGCTTTCTTT.

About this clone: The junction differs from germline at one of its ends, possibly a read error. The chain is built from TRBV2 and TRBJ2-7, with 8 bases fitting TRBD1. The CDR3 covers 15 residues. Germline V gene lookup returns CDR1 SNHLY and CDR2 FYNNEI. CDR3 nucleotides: TGTGCCAGCAGCGAAGGTCCAGGGGGCATCTACGAGCAGTACTTC. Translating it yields CASSEGPGGIYEQYF.

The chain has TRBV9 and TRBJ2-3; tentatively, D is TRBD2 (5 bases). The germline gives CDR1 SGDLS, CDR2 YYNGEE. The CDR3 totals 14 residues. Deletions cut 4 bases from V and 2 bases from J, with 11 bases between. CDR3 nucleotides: TGTGCCAGCAGCTCAAGACTAAACACAGATACGCAGTATTTT. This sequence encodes CASSSRLNTDTQYF.

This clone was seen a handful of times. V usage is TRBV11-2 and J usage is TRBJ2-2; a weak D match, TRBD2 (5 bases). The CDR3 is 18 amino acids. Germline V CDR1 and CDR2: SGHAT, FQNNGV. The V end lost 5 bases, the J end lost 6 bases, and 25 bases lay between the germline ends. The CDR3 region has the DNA TGTGCCAGCAGCCGGACCGAGGGAATCCATTTTGGGGCCGGGGAGCTGTTTTTT. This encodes CASSRTEGIHFGAGELFF.

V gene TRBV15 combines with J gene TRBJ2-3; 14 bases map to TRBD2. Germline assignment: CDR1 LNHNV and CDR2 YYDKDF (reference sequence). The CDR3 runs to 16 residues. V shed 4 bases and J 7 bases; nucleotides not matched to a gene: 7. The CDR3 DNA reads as TGTGCCACCAGCATCGGGACTAGCGGGAGTTTGAATACGCAGTATTTT. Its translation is CATSIGTSGSLNTQYF.

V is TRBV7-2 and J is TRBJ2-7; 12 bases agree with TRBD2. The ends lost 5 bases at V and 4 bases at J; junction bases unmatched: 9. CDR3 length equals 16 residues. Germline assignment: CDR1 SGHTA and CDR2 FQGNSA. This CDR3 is CASSQGPSGRAYEQYF. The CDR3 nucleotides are TGTGCCAGCAGCCAGGGGCCTAGCGGGAGGGCATACGAGCAGTACTTC.

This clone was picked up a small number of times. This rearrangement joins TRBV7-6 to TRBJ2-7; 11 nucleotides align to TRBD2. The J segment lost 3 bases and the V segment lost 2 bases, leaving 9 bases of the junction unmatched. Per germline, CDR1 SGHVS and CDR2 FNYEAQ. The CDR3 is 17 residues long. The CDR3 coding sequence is TGTGCCAGCAGCTTAACTAGCGGGGGTTCGAGGTTCTACGAGCAGTACTTC. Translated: CASSLTSGGSRFYEQYF.

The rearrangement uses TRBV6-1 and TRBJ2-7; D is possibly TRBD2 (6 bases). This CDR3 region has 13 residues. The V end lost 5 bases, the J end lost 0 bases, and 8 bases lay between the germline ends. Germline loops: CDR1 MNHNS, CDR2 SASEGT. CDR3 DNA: TGTGCCAGCAGTCTCGGGGGCTCCTACGAGCAGTACTTC. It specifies CASSLGGSYEQYF.

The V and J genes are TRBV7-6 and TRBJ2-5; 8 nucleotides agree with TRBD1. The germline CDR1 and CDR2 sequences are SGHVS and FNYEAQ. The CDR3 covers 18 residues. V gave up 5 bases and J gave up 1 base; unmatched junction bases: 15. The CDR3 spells CASSHDRGSAHIQETQYF. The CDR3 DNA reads TGTGCCAGCAGCCACGACAGGGGCTCGGCCCATATCCAAGAGACCCAGTACTTC.

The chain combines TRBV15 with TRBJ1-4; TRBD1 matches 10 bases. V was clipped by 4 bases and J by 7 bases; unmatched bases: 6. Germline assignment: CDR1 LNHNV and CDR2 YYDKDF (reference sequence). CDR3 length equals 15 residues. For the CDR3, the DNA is TGTGCCACCAGCACTGGGGGACAGGGGAGTGAAAAACTGTTTTTT. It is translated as CATSTGGQGSEKLFF.

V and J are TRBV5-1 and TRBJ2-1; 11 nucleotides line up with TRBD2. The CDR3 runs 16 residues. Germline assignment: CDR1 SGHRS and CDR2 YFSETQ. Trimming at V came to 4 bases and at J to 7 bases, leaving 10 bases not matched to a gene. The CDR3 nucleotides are TGCGCCAGCAGCCAATTAGCGGGAGGGCCGGGGAATGAGCAGTTCTTC. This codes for CASSQLAGGPGNEQFF.

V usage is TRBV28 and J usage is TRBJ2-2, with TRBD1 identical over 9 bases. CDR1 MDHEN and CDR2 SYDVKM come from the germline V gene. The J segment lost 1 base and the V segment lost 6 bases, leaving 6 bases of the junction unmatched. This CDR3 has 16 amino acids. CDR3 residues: CASRNSGQGNTGELFF. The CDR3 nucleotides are TGTGCCAGCAGAAACTCGGGACAGGGGAACACCGGGGAGCTGTTTTTT.

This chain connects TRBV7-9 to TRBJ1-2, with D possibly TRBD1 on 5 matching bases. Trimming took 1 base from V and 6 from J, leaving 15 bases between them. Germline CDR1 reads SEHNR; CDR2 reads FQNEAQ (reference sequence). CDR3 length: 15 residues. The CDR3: CASSLVNQEGHGYTF. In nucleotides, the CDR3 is TGTGCCAGCAGCTTAGTAAATCAGGAGGGGCATGGCTACACCTTC.

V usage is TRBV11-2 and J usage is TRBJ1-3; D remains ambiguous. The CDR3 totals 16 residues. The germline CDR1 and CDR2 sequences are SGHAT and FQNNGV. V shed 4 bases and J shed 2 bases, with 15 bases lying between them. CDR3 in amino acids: CASSSWKGGTGNTIYF. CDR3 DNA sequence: TGTGCCAGCAGCTCCTGGAAAGGCGGCACTGGAAACACCATATATTTT.

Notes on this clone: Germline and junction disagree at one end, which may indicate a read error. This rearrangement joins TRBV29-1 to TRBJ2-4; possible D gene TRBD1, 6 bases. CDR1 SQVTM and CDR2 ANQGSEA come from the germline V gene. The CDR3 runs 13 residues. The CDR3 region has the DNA TGCAGCGTCGGACAGAGAGCCAAAAACAGTCAGTACTTC. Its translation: CSVGQRAKNSQYF. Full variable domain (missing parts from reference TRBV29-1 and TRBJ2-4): SAVISQKPSRDICQRGTSLTIQCQVDSQVTMMFWYRQQPGQSLTLIATANQGSEATYESGFVIDKFPISRPNLTFSTLTVSNMSPEDSSIYLCSVGQRAKNSQYFGAGTRLSVL.

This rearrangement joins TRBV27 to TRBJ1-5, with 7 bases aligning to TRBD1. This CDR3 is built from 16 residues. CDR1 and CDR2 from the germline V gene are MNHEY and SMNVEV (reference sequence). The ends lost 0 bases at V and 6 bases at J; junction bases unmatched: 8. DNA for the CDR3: TGTGCCAGCAGTTTATCTAGCAACAGGGGTTTTCAGCCCCAGCATTTT. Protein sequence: CASSLSSNRGFQPQHF.

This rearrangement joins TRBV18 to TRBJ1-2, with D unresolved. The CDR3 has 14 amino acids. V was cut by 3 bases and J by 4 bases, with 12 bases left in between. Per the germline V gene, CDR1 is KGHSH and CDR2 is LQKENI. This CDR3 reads CASSPGRDLYGYTF. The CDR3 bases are TGTGCCAGCTCACCCGGGAGGGATCTCTATGGCTACACCTTC.

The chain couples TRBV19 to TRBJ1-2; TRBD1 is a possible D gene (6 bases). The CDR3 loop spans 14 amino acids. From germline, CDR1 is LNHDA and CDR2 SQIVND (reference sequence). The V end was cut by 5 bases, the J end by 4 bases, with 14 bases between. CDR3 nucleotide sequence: TGTGCCAGTAGTCCGCCGGGACATCTCTATGGCTACACCTTC. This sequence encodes CASSPPGHLYGYTF. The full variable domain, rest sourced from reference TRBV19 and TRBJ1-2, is DGGITQSPKYLFRKEGQNVTLSCEQNLNHDAMYWYRQDPGQGLRLIYYSQIVNDFQKGDIAEGYSVSREKKESFPLTVTSAQKNPTAFYLCASSPPGHLYGYTFGSGTRLTVV.

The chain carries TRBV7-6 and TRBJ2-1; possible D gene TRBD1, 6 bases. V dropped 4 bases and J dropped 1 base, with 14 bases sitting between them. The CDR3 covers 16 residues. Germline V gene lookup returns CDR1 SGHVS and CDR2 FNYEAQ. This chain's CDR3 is CASSSTGIGSYNEQFF. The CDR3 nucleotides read TGTGCCAGCAGCTCTACAGGGATTGGGTCCTACAATGAGCAGTTCTTC.